What follows describes a single T cell receptor (beta chain). No antigen is known for it. No base-level quality is on record; no much larger clone is a single base apart. The data were taken from a study of CD8 T cells in ankylosing spondylitis (dated by TCRdb to 2016 to 2017). Looking at the study overall: To find TCR variants linked to disease, the study profiled T cell receptor beta repertoires in ankylosing spondylitis patients and healthy donors. Peripheral blood was sampled, and synovial fluid was additionally collected from ankylosing spondylitis patients. In total, the full study cohort was made up of some 100 healthy donors and some 26 ankylosing spondylitis patients.

The germline V gene (reference sequence) specifies SGHKS as CDR1 and YYEKEE as CDR2. From its cysteine to its phenylalanine, the CDR3 spans 14 amino acids. Of all the DNA, just the CDR3 is kept, 42 bases in frame from base 1. Here V drops 4 bases and J drops 7 bases, and the junction holds 7 bases not matched to any gene. Broad study findings and their caveats: Some motif variants were previously reported in synovial fluid and blood of reactive arthritis patients, suggesting common disease-initiation mechanisms. A CD8+ phenotype was shown by the disease-linked clones, which were found at relatively low frequencies in peripheral blood. The disease-linked clones were reported to be significantly enriched in matched synovial fluid samples from ankylosing spondylitis patients. Blood from ankylosing spondylitis patients appeared to be characterized by a TCR beta motif made up of about 8 highly homologous amino acid variants.

This sample was sequenced with an Illumina HiSeq 2500. Quantitative 5'-RACE with molecular barcodes was used to prepare TCR beta libraries. Under the source paper's analysis protocol: A new computational method, built on a probabilistic model of VDJ rearrangement, was used to identify disease-linked TCR variants. Starting from the raw public reads, TCRdb applied fastp trimming at Q25, assembled clones with MiXCR and retained in-frame beta chains. Under each unique CDR3 protein, matching rows form one entry showing the most common genes and DNA. The V and J calls reflect TCRdb's pipeline rather than the authors' work. A total of 200,000 or so distinct CDR3 sequences appear in this sample, 25% to 30% of them only once. Just over 6.5% of the sample belongs to the ten largest clones.

This clonotype originated in a male donor with ankylosing spondylitis or in good health (not recorded which). The chain uses TRBV5-5 and TRBJ2-3; a stretch of 9 junction bases matches TRBD2. The sequencing sample was made of blood, either unsorted or a sorted T cell fraction (not recorded which). The DNA sequence reads TGTGCCAGCAGCGTTAGCGGGAGTGAAAATACGCAGTATTTT. It specifies CASSVSGSENTQYF.